A single sample gave rise to the 5 T cell receptor beta chains below, sequenced in a study of cytotoxic CD8 clonotypes in ibrutinib-treated CLL. Assay used: immunoSEQ multiplex PCR; TCRdb lists only in-frame clones, some missing. The table lists approximately 140,000 clones, around 90% of them singletons. Source: PBMCs, taken after 12 months of ibrutinib treatment. These TCRs come from a human donor with chronic lymphocytic leukemia.

The chain uses TRBV7-3 and TRBJ2-2, with unresolved D. The germline V gene encodes CDR1 SGHTA and CDR2 FQGTGA. This CDR3 has 15 amino acids. V was cut by 2 bases and J by 0 bases, with 7 bases left in between. CDR3 amino acids: CASSLGRPNTGELFF. The CDR3 DNA reads TGTGCCAGCAGCTTAGGGCGACCGAACACCGGGGAGCTGTTTTTT.

The V call is TRBV9, the J call TRBJ1-4; TRBD1 matches at 7 bases. V shed 3 bases and J 4 bases; nucleotides not matched to a gene: 3. Germline lookup yields CDR1 SGDLS and CDR2 YYNGEE. The CDR3 runs 14 residues. The CDR3 coding sequence is TGTGCCAGCAGCGCGGGACAGAGTAATGAAAAACTGTTTTTT. Its protein is CASSAGQSNEKLFF.

This rearrangement joins TRBV5-1 to TRBJ1-4; TRBD1 matches 8 bases. The CDR3 is made up of 15 amino acids. Unmatched junction bases numbered 9, after V lost 3 bases and J lost 8 bases. Germline V CDR1 and CDR2: SGHRS, YFSETQ. The CDR3 region is CASSSGTGRVEKLFF. Written as DNA, the CDR3 is TGCGCCAGCAGCTCAGGGACAGGACGGGTAGAAAAACTGTTTTTT.

V usage is TRBV4-1 and J usage is TRBJ2-7, with TRBD1 matching over 9 bases. The germline CDR1 and CDR2 sequences are MGHRA and YSYEKL. This CDR3 has 17 residues. Trimming cost V 0 bases and J 6 bases; bases outside gene matches: 12. The CDR3 sequence is CASSQDYSGTGPSEQYF. As DNA, the CDR3 is TGCGCCAGCAGCCAAGACTATTCCGGGACAGGGCCCAGCGAGCAGTACTTC.

The genes are TRBV18 and TRBJ1-2, with D uncertain. CDR1 and CDR2 (germline): KGHSH, LQKENI. The CDR3 has 14 amino acids. The ends were cut back, 0 bases at V and 6 bases at J, with 11 bases in the middle. CDR3 sequence reads: CASSPPGGVDGYTF. The DNA of the CDR3 is TGTGCCAGCTCACCACCGGGCGGGGTGGATGGCTACACCTTC. Full variable domain (missing parts from reference TRBV18 and TRBJ1-2): NAGVMQNPRHLVRRRGQEARLRCSPMKGHSHVYWYRQLPEEGLKFMVYLQKENIIDESGMPKERFSAEFPKEGPSILRIQQVVRGDSAAYFCASSPPGGVDGYTFGSGTRLTVV.